Sequencing of this T cell receptor (beta chain) was carried out in a study of OX40 agonist ivuxolimab in advanced cancers. A note on this clone: As yet, its antigen is unknown.

Only in-frame clones appear in the TCRdb table, and some are missing; sequencing was by immunoSEQ multiplex PCR. The table includes around 76,000 clones, about 86% detected once. Germline values: CDR1 MNHEY, CDR2 SMNVEV (reference sequence). The length of the CDR3 is 12 residues. The V gene lost 11 bases and the J gene lost 4 bases, with 14 bases spanning the gap. General study points: Partial responders at 0.1-3.0 mg/kg had among the lowest clonal expansion.

The specimen comprised CD4+ or CD8+ T cells sorted from blood, sampled in a trial of the OX40 agonist ivuxolimab. The TCR originated in an adult with an advanced solid tumor such as melanoma, head and neck, liver or kidney cancer. The V and J genes are TRBV27 and TRBJ2-5, with D possibly being TRBD1 (6 bases). CDR3 DNA sequence: TGTGCCGGGCAGGGGCCCCCAGAGACCCAGTACTTC. Translating gives CAGQGPPETQYF.